This TCR beta chain was observed in a study of blood T cell repertoires in COVID-19 (dated by TCRdb to 2020 to 2021). Background on the whole study: Samples covering the acute and convalescent phases of COVID-19 were provided by collaborators in the United States, Italy and Spain. The material from the prospective study consisted of cDNA or gDNA derived from T cells, B-cell-depleted T cells, or PBMCs. Where available, HLA class I and class II types were taken from metadata supplied by the sample provider and were not determined by assay-based typing. Subjects who had been exposed to COVID-19, were actively infected with it, or had recovered from it provided the deeply sampled blood TCRbeta repertoires that made up the dataset. Samples were obtained from the ongoing ImmuneRACE study (first 160 participants) and from 1,254 subjects provided by 6 global collaborators. Nearly every sample came with metadata listing a de-identified subject ID, COVID-19 status, age in years and sex. The repertoires were made available in a free public database intended to serve as a resource for research on the immune response to SARS-CoV-2.

Concerning this clone itself: The clone's antigen remains unknown. There are no base qualities to consult, and no much larger clone falls within one base.

From the cysteine through the phenylalanine, the CDR3 covers 13 amino acids. The sequence is cut down to CDR3 DNA, 39 bases in frame from base 1. V loses 3 bases, J loses 5 bases, and the germline ends lie 11 bases apart. According to the germline V gene, CDR1 reads MRHNA and CDR2 reads SNTAGT. TCRbeta CDR3 regions were amplified from genomic DNA by means of the immunoSEQ Assay, a bias-controlled multiplex PCR. Regarding the original processing steps: The number of nucleated cells in each sample was estimated by amplification of reference gene primers within the assay. To quantify the absolute abundance of each unique TCRbeta CDR3 rearrangement, sequence reads were collapsed and filtered. For each sample, productive Simpson clonality was calculated by taking the square root of Simpson's diversity index across productive rearrangements. Entries here come from immuneACCESS through TCRdb and include only in-frame sequences with V and J called. Some clones fail to appear in such tables; in the studies checked, an unresolved V gene covers under half of the shortfall, and the cause of the remainder is unknown. V and J calls and clone size come straight from that table; D and trimming were deduced from the DNA. The table for this sample lists some 110,000 clones; approximately 78% of them were counted only once. The ten largest clones take up 7.9% of the sample.

Each collaborating institution followed its own protocols to collect whole blood in K2EDTA tubes. Collaborator samples were shipped for TCRbeta analysis as frozen whole blood, isolated PBMCs, or DNA extracted from either sample type. Paper-wide results and their limitations: How much clinical and demographic metadata was included differed by source and by participant, and the metadata was provided uncurated.

The chain is assembled from TRBV6-4 and TRBJ2-7; a tentative D match to TRBD2 spans 5 bases. What was sequenced was peripheral blood. The receptor was isolated from an older man with acute or convalescent COVID-19. The encoded CDR3 is CASSEILGDEQYF. The DNA is as follows: TGTGCCAGCAGTGAAATCCTCGGGGACGAGCAGTACTTC.